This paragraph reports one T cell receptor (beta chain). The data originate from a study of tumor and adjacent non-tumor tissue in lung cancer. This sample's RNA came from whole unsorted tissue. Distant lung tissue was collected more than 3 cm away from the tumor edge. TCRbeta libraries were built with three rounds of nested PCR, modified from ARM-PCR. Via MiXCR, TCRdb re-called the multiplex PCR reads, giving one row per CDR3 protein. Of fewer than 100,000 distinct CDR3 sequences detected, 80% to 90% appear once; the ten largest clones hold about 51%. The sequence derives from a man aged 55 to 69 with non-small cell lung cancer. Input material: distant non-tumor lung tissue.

This CDR3 is CASSLVTRDRPSGANVLTF. For the CDR3, the DNA is TGTGCCAGCAGCTTAGTCACAAGGGACAGGCCCTCTGGGGCCAACGTCCTGACTTTC. The chain uses TRBV11-2 and TRBJ2-6, with 8 bases fitting TRBD1. Germline V gene sequence: CDR1 SGHAT, CDR2 FQNNGV. The CDR3 spans 19 residues. V trimming: 1 base; J trimming: 0 bases; junction bases outside the gene matches: 8.